This T cell receptor beta chain was identified during a study of technical replicates of blood from several donors (dated by TCRdb to the late 2010s). CDR1 and CDR2, per the germline V gene (reference sequence), are PRHDT and FYEKMQ. Unmatched junction bases come to 1, with V trimmed by 4 bases and J by 4 bases. The CDR3 numbers 15 residues from cysteine through phenylalanine. Only the CDR3 DNA stays, 45 bases, in frame from base 1. The library was obtained by the immunoSEQ multiplex PCR assay. TCRdb took over this immuneACCESS table, retaining in-frame rearrangements with V and J assigned. Such tables are incomplete; in checked studies, under half of the missing clones stem from an unresolved V gene, and the remainder is unexplained. Across this sample there are some 79,000 clones, with 91% seen only once. The ten biggest clones cover roughly 0.37% of the sample. On this clone: There is no known antigen for this receptor. Per-nucleotide qualities are absent, and no much larger clonotype sits a single base away.

This chain joins TRBV13 to TRBJ2-7; 16 bases in between match TRBD2. The sequencing sample was made of T cells isolated from PBMCs. This clonotype was sampled from a human donor in good health. Some clones in this sample may be carry-over from other donors' samples. The nucleotide sequence reads TGTGCCAGCAGCTGGGGACTAGCGGGAGGGTACGAGCAGTACTTC. This is translated as CASSWGLAGGYEQYF.